The 25 T cell receptor beta chains below come from one sample, sequenced in a study of CD8+CD57+ T cells in acquired aplastic anemia. All patients picked for sequencing had shown, by flow cytometry, an expansion of CD8+CD57+ cells. Using genomic DNA as the template, TCR beta VDJ and CDR3 profiling was carried out. TCRdb re-derived calls from the reads in MiXCR, one entry per CDR3 protein. The repertoire holds around 200,000 distinct CDR3 sequences, with over 40% as singletons. Sequenced sample: sorted CD4+, CD8+, or CD8+CD57+ T cells (not recorded which) from PBMCs. The receptors were gathered from a human donor with aplastic anemia.

The CDR3 coding sequence is TGTGCCACCAGCACGACCGGCCCTCGGTACAATGAGCAGTTCTTC. It encodes CATSTTGPRYNEQFF. The chain employs TRBV15 and TRBJ2-1; D is undetermined. The germline gives CDR1 LNHNV, CDR2 YYDKDF (reference sequence). The CDR3 loop spans 15 amino acids. V was clipped by 4 bases and J by 4 bases, with 14 bases between them.

V usage is TRBV3-1 and J usage is TRBJ2-1; 7 bases fit TRBD2. There are 17 residues in the CDR3. V shed 0 bases, J shed 1 base, and the junction held 6 bases outside the gene matches. Germline V gene data show CDR1 as LGHDT and CDR2 as YNNKEL (reference sequence). The CDR3 is CASSQDPRRGSYNEQFF. DNA for the CDR3: TGTGCCAGCAGCCAAGATCCCCGGCGGGGGTCCTACAATGAGCAGTTCTTC.

This clonotype was seen repeatedly, ten times or more. The chain carries TRBV12-3 or TRBV12-4 and TRBJ1-1; 9 bases are shared with TRBD1. V dropped 2 bases and J dropped 11; count of bases not matched to a gene: 6. The CDR3 sequence is 13 residues long. For the CDR3, the DNA is TGTGCCAGCAGTTTAAGACAGGGGGACGGTGCTTTCTTT. Amino acid sequence: CASSLRQGDGAFF.

V gene TRBV20-1 combines with J gene TRBJ1-6; TRBD1 matches 9 bases. V was pared by 2 bases and J by 3 bases, with 8 bases of the junction left unmatched. CDR1 DFQATT and CDR2 SNEGSKA come from the germline V gene (reference sequence). The CDR3 has 17 amino acids. This CDR3 is CSARPKDRGLYNSPLHF. The DNA for the CDR3 is TGCAGTGCTAGACCCAAGGACAGGGGTCTCTATAATTCACCCCTCCACTTT.

This chain uses TRBV10-3 with TRBJ2-5, with TRBD2 as a possible D gene (6 bases). The CDR3 spans 14 residues. Germline V gene lookup returns CDR1 ENHRY and CDR2 SYGVKD. V lost 8 bases and J lost 5, with 18 bases in between. This CDR3 is CAIRGQAAGETQYF. The CDR3, as DNA: TGTGCCATCCGCGGCCAGGCCGCGGGGGAGACCCAGTACTTC.

This clonotype was picked up a small number of times. The rearrangement joins TRBV11-3 to TRBJ2-2; TRBD2 is a possible D gene (6 bases). The CDR3 runs to 15 residues. Deletions cut 1 base from V and 6 bases from J, with 12 bases between. Germline V gives CDR1 SGHNT, CDR2 YENEEA. The chain's CDR3 is CASSLGGVVAGELFF. CDR3 nucleotide sequence: TGTGCCAGCAGCTTAGGGGGGGTGGTCGCCGGGGAGCTGTTTTTT.

V is TRBV9 and J is TRBJ1-1; D may be TRBD1 (6 bases). Trimming took 4 bases from V and 5 from J, leaving 12 bases between them. Germline assignment: CDR1 SGDLS and CDR2 YYNGEE. There are 13 residues in the CDR3. The CDR3 coding sequence is TGTGCCAGCAGCATCACAGGGATTACTGAAGCTTTCTTT. It encodes CASSITGITEAFF.

V is TRBV7-2 and J is TRBJ1-2; weak D call: TRBD1 (6 bases). The CDR3 spans 13 residues. Between the trimmed V and J ends, which lost 2 bases and 4 bases, there was a span of 8 bases. CDR1 and CDR2 from the germline V gene are SGHTA and FQGNSA. The chain's CDR3 is CASSLRDIYGYTF. The CDR3 DNA sequence: TGTGCCAGCAGCTTAAGGGACATCTATGGCTACACCTTC.

Worth noting for this clonotype: A single base separates this from a much larger clone, so it may be a read error. This chain connects TRBV28 to TRBJ2-7, with no clear D. In germline, CDR1 is MDHEN, CDR2 SYDVKM. The CDR3 has 12 residues. V gave up 8 bases and J gave up 2 bases, with 10 bases separating them. Written as DNA, the CDR3 is TGTGCCAGCCACCTGGGAACCTACGAGCAGTACTTC. As protein: CASHLGTYEQYF.

The sample holds one count of this clonotype. The chain carries TRBV2 and TRBJ2-7; 11 bases are shared with TRBD2. Trimming cost V 6 bases and J 1 base; bases outside gene matches: 5. Germline CDR1 reads SNHLY; CDR2 reads FYNNEI. This CDR3 region has 15 residues. The CDR3 spells CASRNLAGGSYEQYF. For the CDR3, the DNA is TGTGCCAGCAGAAACCTAGCGGGAGGTTCCTACGAGCAGTACTTC.

The chain has TRBV12-3 or TRBV12-4 and TRBJ2-7, with D perhaps being TRBD1 or TRBD2 (5 bases each). The CDR3 runs to 13 residues. V was trimmed by 0 bases and J by 6 bases, leaving 9 bases between them. CDR3 in DNA: TGTGCCAGCAGTTTAGCGCAGAGGGGCGAGCAGTACTTC. Protein: CASSLAQRGEQYF.

This clonotype was seen ten or more times. The chain uses TRBV19 and TRBJ1-1, with D perhaps matching TRBD1 (5 bases). CDR1 is LNHDA, CDR2 SQIVND, per germline (reference sequence). Deletions cut 3 bases from V and 8 bases from J, with 13 bases between. The CDR3 consists of 13 residues. The chain's CDR3 is CASSMVIGTEAFF. The CDR3 nucleotides are TGTGCCAGTAGTATGGTAATCGGGACCGAAGCTTTCTTT.

This clonotype was seen a few times. V is TRBV3-1 and J is TRBJ1-3; 10 nucleotides match TRBD1. Germline V gene data show CDR1 as LGHDT and CDR2 as YNNKEL (reference sequence). V was clipped by 4 bases and J by 0 bases; unmatched bases: 6. This CDR3 is 17 amino acids long. Here the CDR3 reads CASSPSDRGLSGNTIYF. CDR3 nucleotide sequence: TGTGCCAGCAGCCCCAGTGACAGGGGGCTCTCTGGAAACACCATATATTTT.

There are a few counts of this clonotype. The rearrangement links TRBV5-1 to TRBJ2-3, with 7 bases matching TRBD1. V was pared by 7 bases and J by 3 bases, with 5 bases of the junction left unmatched. The CDR3 has 13 residues. Germline CDR1 reads SGHRS; CDR2 reads YFSETQ. The CDR3 DNA sequence: TGCGCCAGCTGTAGACAGGGAACAGATACGCAGTATTTT. It is translated as CASCRQGTDTQYF.

V usage is TRBV9 and J usage is TRBJ1-2; TRBD1 matches at 7 bases. After removal of 0 bases from V and 4 bases from J, the junction contained 3 bases not matched to a gene. The CDR3 has 14 residues. Germline V lookup: CDR1 SGDLS, CDR2 YYNGEE. The CDR3, as DNA: TGTGCCAGCAGCGTAGGGGACAGTATCTATGGCTACACCTTC. It encodes CASSVGDSIYGYTF.

This clonotype was observed once. V gene TRBV10-3 combines with J gene TRBJ2-1; D is uncertain. CDR3 length equals 13 residues. The germline V and J ends were trimmed by 10 bases and 2 bases, with 12 bases remaining between them. Germline V CDR1 and CDR2: ENHRY, SYGVKD. The CDR3 bases are TGTGCCACCCGGTTGGACCCCTACAATGAGCAGTTCTTC. Protein sequence: CATRLDPYNEQFF.

This clonotype was seen at least ten times. The chain uses TRBV12-3 or TRBV12-4 and TRBJ2-5; 16 nucleotides line up with TRBD2. The CDR3 sequence is 17 residues long. V was clipped by 6 bases and J by 1 base; unmatched bases: 5. The CDR3 here is CASRPGLAGGVQETQYF. The CDR3, as DNA: TGTGCCAGCAGACCGGGACTAGCGGGGGGGGTCCAAGAGACCCAGTACTTC.

This clonotype was picked up many times. This chain joins TRBV19 and TRBJ1-2; TRBD1 is a possible D gene (5 bases). The CDR3 is 13 residues long. Germline lookup yields CDR1 LNHDA and CDR2 SQIVND (reference sequence). V lost 10 bases to trimming and J lost 0 bases, with 12 bases between them. CDR3 DNA sequence: TGTGCCACCTCAGGGAGAGCTAACTATGGCTACACCTTC. Its translation: CATSGRANYGYTF.

The rearrangement joins TRBV9 to TRBJ2-1; 7 nucleotides align to TRBD2. This CDR3 region has 14 residues. The junction had 5 bases not matched to a gene; V was cut back by 0 bases and J by 8 bases. The germline V gene encodes CDR1 SGDLS and CDR2 YYNGEE. The DNA for the CDR3 is TGTGCCAGCAGCGTAGGTCGCGGGAGTCATGAGCAGTTCTTC. This sequence encodes CASSVGRGSHEQFF. The full variable domain, rest sourced from reference TRBV9 and TRBJ2-1, is DSGVTQTPKHLITATGQRVTLRCSPRSGDLSVYWYQQSLDQGLQFLIQYYNGEERAKGNILERFSAQQFPDLHSELNLSSLELGDSALYFCASSVGRGSHEQFFGPGTRLTVL.

Many counts were recorded for this clonotype. The chain recombines TRBV20-1 with TRBJ2-7, with TRBD2 matching over 7 bases. CDR1 and CDR2 from the germline V gene are DFQATT and SNEGSKA (reference sequence). Unmatched junction bases numbered 9, after V lost 0 bases and J lost 7 bases. CDR3 length equals 14 residues. CDR3 nucleotides: TGCAGTGCTAGAGATCGGCGGCGGGAGTATGAGCAGTACTTC. This gives the protein CSARDRRREYEQYF.

This clonotype was seen ten or more times. The CDR3 DNA reads as TGTGCCAGTAGTGGCCGGGGAGCGGGAACCCACGAGCAGTACTTC. Protein product: CASSGRGAGTHEQYF. V is TRBV19 and J is TRBJ2-7, with 7 nucleotides matching TRBD2. The CDR3 length is 15 residues. The V gene end was trimmed by 5 bases and the J gene end by 5 bases; junction bases not matched to a gene: 12. The germline gives CDR1 LNHDA, CDR2 SQIVND (reference sequence).

J is TRBJ2-5 and V is TRBV15, with TRBD1 matching over 8 bases. Trimming cost V 1 base and J 5 bases; bases outside gene matches: 9. The CDR3 spans 16 residues. CDR1 and CDR2 (germline): LNHNV, YYDKDF (reference sequence). CDR3 sequence (DNA): TGTGCCACCAGCAGAGGGACCGGACAGGGCGGGGAGACCCAGTACTTC. Its protein is CATSRGTGQGGETQYF.

This rearrangement joins TRBV10-3 to TRBJ2-2; TRBD1 aligns across 12 bases. J was trimmed by 2 bases and V by 6 bases; bases with no gene match: 13. This CDR3 has 19 amino acids. Germline V CDR1 and CDR2: ENHRY, SYGVKD. The CDR3 DNA follows: TGTGCCATCAGCCCACGGGGACAGGGGGCGTTCGTTAACACCGGGGAGCTGTTTTTT. It yields the protein CAISPRGQGAFVNTGELFF.

This clonotype has a count of ten or more. The chain joins TRBV12-3 or TRBV12-4 to TRBJ1-6, with D uncertain. V shed 6 bases and J shed 8 bases, with 11 bases lying between them. CDR3 size: 13 residues. Here the CDR3 reads CASSLGLDSPLHF. DNA for the CDR3: TGTGCCAGCAGCCTCGGGCTCGATTCACCCCTCCACTTT.

V gene TRBV7-2 combines with J gene TRBJ2-3; 7 bases fit TRBD2. CDR1 is SGHTA, CDR2 FQGNSA, per germline. The CDR3 has 15 residues. J gave up 4 bases and V 2 bases, and 6 bases lay outside the gene matches. The CDR3 nucleotides are TGTGCCAGCAGCTTAACGCCTGCGGGGGCAGATACGCAGTATTTT. It specifies CASSLTPAGADTQYF.